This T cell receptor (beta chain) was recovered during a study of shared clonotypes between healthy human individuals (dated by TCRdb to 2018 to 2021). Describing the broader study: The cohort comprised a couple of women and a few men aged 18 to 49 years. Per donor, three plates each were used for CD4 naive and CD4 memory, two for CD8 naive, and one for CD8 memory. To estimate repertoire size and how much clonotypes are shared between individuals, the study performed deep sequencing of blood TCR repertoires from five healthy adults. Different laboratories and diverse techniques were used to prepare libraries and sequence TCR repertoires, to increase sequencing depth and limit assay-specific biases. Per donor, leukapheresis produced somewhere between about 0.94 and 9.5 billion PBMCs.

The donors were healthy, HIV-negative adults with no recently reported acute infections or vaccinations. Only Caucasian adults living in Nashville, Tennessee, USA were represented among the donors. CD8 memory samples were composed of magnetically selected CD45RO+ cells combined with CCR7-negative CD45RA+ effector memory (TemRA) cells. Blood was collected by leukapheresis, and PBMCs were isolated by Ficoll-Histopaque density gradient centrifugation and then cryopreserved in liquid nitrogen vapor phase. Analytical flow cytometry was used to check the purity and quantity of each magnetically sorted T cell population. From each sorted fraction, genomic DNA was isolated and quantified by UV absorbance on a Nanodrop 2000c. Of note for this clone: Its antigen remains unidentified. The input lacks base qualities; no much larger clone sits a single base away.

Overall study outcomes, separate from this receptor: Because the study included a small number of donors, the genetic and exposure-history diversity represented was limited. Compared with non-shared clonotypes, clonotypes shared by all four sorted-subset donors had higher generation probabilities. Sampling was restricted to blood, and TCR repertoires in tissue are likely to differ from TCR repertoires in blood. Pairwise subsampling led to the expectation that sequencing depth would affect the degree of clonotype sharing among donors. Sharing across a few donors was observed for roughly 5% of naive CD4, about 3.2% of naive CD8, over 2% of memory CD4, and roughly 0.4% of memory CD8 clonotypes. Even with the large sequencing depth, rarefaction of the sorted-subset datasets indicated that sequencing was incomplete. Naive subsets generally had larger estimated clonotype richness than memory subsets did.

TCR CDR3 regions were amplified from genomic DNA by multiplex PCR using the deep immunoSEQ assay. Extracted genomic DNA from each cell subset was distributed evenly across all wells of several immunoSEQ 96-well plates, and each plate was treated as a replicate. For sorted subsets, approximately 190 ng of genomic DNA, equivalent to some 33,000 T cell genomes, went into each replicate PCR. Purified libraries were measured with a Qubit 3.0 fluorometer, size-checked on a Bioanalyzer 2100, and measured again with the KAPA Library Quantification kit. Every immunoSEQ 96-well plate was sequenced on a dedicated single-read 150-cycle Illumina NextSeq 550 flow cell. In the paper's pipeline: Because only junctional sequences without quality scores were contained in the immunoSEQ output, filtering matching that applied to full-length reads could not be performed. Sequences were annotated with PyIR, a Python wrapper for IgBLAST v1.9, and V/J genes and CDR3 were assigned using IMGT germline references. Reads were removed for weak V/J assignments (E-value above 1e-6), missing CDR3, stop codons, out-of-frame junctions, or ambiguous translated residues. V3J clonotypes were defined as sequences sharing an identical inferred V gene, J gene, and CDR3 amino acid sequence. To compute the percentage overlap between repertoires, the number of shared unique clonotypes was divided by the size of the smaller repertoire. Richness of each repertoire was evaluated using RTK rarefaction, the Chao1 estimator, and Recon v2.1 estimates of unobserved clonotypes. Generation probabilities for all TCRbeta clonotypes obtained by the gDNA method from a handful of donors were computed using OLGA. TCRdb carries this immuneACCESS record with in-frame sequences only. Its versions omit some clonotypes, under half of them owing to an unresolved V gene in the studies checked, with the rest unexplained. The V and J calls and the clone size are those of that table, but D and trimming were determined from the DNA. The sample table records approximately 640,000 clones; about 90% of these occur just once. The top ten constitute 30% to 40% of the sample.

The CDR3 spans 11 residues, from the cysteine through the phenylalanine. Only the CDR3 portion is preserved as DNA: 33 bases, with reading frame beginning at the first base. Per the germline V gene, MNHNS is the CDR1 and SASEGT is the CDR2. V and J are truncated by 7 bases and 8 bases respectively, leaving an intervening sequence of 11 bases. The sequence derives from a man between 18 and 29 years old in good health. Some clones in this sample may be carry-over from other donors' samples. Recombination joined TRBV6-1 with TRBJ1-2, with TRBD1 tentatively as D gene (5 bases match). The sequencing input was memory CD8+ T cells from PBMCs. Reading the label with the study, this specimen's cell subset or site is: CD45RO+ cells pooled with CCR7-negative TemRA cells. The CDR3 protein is CASIGAPGYTF. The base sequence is TGTGCCAGCATCGGGGCCCCCGGCTACACCTTC.